The 6 T cell receptor beta chains listed next were all sequenced from one sample in a study of blood T cell repertoires in COVID-19. Libraries were prepared by immunoSEQ multiplex PCR; TCRdb keeps only in-frame clonotypes and omits some of them. The repertoire has some 26,000 clones, 80% to 90% of them found once; the top ten carry approximately 2.5%. The sequenced sample consisted of peripheral blood. The origin of the receptors is a human donor in a cohort sampled during active COVID-19.

In its sample, this clone was seen once. The V and J genes are TRBV5-1 and TRBJ2-5; a possible D gene is TRBD1 (6 bases). Germline CDR1 is SGHRS and CDR2 is YFSETQ. V was cut by 6 bases and J by 4 bases, with 13 bases left in between. The CDR3 sequence is 13 residues long. The CDR3 DNA is TGCGCCAGCATGGACAGCGACCTAGAGACCCAGTACTTC. Translated, it gives CASMDSDLETQYF.

This sequence joins TRBV10-3 and TRBJ1-2; 8 positions match TRBD1. The CDR3 covers 15 residues. Trimming took 5 bases from V and 10 from J; bases not matched to a gene: 15. Per the germline V gene, CDR1 is ENHRY and CDR2 is SYGVKD. The CDR3 reads CAISRLETGEYDYTF. Here the CDR3 DNA reads TGTGCCATCAGTAGACTAGAGACAGGGGAGTACGACTACACCTTC.

The rearrangement links TRBV6-5 to TRBJ2-3; a weak D match, TRBD2 (5 bases). The CDR3 loop spans 12 amino acids. Between the trimmed V and J ends, which lost 8 bases and 8 bases, there was a span of 14 bases. The germline gives CDR1 MNHEY, CDR2 SVGAGI. CDR3 coding DNA: TGTGCCAGCTCCCTCTCCGCGGGTACGCAGTATTTT. Residues: CASSLSAGTQYF.

V and J are TRBV10-3 and TRBJ2-1; possible D gene TRBD2, 6 bases. Germline-derived CDR1 and CDR2 are ENHRY and SYGVKD. The CDR3 length is 16 residues. Trimming cost V 0 bases and J 0 bases, with 9 bases left between them. The CDR3 is CAISESDGSSYNEQFF. The CDR3 coding sequence is TGTGCCATCAGTGAGTCGGACGGGAGCTCCTACAATGAGCAGTTCTTC.

The J gene is TRBJ1-4, the V gene TRBV10-1; maybe TRBD1 (6 bases). This CDR3 is 13 amino acids long. Germline V gene lookup returns CDR1 WNHNN and CDR2 SYGVQD (reference sequence). V was pared by 2 bases and J by 7 bases, with 8 bases between. The CDR3 sequence is CASSEQGSEKLFF. CDR3 in DNA: TGCGCCAGCAGTGAGCAGGGGTCTGAAAAACTGTTTTTT.

The J gene is TRBJ1-1, the V gene TRBV6-1; TRBD1 might be the D (5 bases). Trimming cost V 0 bases and J 6 bases, with 14 bases left between them. The CDR3 covers 15 residues. Germline CDR1 MNHNS, CDR2 SASEGT. The DNA for the CDR3 is TGTGCCAGCAGTGAAGCGGGGGGGATAGGGCCTGAAGCTTTCTTT. Amino acid sequence: CASSEAGGIGPEAFF.